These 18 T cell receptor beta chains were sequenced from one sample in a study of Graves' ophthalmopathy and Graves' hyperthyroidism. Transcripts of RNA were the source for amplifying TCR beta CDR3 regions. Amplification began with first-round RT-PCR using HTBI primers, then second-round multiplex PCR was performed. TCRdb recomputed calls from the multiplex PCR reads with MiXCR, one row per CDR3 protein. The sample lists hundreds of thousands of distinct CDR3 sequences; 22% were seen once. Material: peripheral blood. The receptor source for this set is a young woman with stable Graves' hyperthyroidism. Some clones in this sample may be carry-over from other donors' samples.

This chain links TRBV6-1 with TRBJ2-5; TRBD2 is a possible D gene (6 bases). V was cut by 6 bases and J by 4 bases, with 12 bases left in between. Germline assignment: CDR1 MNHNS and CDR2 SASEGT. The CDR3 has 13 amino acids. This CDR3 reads CASRGLAGETQYF. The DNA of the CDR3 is TGTGCCAGCAGGGGACTGGCGGGAGAGACCCAGTACTTC.

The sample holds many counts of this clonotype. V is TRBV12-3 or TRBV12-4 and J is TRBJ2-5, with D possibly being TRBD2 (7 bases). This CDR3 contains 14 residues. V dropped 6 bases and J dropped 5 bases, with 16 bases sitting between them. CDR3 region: CASSPPGGRETQYF. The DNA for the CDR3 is TGTGCCAGCAGCCCCCCGGGGGGCCGGGAGACCCAGTACTTC.

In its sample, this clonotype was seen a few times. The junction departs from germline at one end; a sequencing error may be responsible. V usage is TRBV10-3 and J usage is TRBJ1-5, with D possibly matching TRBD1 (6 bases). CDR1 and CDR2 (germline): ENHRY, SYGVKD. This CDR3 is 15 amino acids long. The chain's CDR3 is CAIRASGDSNQPRHF. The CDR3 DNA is TGTGCCATCCGGGCTTCAGGGGATAGCAATCAGCCCCGGCATTTT.

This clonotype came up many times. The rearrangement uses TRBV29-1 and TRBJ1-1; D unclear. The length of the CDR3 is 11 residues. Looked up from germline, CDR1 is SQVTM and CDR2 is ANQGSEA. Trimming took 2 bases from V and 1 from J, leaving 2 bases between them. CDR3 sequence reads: CSVERNTEAFF. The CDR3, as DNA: TGCAGCGTTGAAAGGAACACTGAAGCTTTCTTT. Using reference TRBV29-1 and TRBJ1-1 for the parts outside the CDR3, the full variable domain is SAVISQKPSRDICQRGTSLTIQCQVDSQVTMMFWYRQQPGQSLTLIATANQGSEATYESGFVIDKFPISRPNLTFSTLTVSNMSPEDSSIYLCSVERNTEAFFGQGTRLTVV.

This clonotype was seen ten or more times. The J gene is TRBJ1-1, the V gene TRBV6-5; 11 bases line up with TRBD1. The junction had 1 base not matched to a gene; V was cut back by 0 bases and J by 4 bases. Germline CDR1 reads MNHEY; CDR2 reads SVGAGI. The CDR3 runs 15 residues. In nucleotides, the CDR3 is TGTGCCAGCAGTTACTCCGGGACAGGGGGCACTGAAGCTTTCTTT. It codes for CASSYSGTGGTEAFF.

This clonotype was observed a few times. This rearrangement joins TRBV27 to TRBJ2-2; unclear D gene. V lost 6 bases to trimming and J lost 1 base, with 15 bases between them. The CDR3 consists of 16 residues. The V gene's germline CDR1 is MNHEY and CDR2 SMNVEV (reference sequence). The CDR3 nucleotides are TGTGCCAGCAGACGTTGGGCAGGTCAGAACACCGGGGAGCTGTTTTTT. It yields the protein CASRRWAGQNTGELFF.

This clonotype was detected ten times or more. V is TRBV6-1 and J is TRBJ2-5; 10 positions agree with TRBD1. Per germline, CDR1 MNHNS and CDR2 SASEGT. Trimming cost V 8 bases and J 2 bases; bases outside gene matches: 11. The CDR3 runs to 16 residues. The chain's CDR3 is CASLPGQGRSQETQYF. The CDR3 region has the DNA TGTGCCAGCCTTCCGGGACAGGGGAGATCTCAAGAGACCCAGTACTTC.

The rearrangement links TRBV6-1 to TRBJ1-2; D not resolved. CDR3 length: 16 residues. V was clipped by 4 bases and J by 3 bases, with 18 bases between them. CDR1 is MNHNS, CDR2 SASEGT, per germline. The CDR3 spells CASSALTMEDYYGYTF. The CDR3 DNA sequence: TGTGCCAGCAGTGCCCTGACCATGGAAGATTACTATGGCTACACCTTC.

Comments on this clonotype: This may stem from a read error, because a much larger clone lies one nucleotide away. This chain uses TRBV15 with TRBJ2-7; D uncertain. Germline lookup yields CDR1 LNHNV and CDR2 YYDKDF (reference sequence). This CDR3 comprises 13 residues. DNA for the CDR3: TGTGTCACCAGCGCTGAATGGACCTACGAGCAGTACTTC. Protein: CVTSAEWTYEQYF.

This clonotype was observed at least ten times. The CDR3, as DNA: TGTGCCACCAGTGAAACGAGGATCAGCAATCAGCCCCAGCATTTT. This sequence encodes CATSETRISNQPQHF. The V call is TRBV24-1, the J call TRBJ1-5; no clear D gene. Germline assignment: CDR1 KGHDR and CDR2 SFDVKD. The V end was cut by 4 bases, the J end by 1 base, with 10 bases between. This CDR3 has 15 residues.

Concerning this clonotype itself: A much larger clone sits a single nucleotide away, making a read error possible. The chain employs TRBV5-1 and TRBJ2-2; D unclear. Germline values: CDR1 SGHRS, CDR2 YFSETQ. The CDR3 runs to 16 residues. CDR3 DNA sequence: TGCGCCAGCAGCATAGACCCTAACGCGAACACCTGGGAGCTGTTTTTT. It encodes CASSIDPNANTWELFF.

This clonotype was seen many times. CDR3 nucleotide sequence: TGTGCCAGCAGTTTAGAAGCAGGTCCCGCCGAGCAGTACTTC. Translating it yields CASSLEAGPAEQYF. The chain recombines TRBV12-3 or TRBV12-4 with TRBJ2-7; D is undetermined. The CDR3 has 14 residues. V lost 1 base and J lost 6, with 13 bases in between.

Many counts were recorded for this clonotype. CDR3 bases: TGCAGTGCTAGAGTTAGGGTCGGCAAAAACATTCAGTACTTC. Translating gives CSARVRVGKNIQYF. The chain has TRBV20-1 and TRBJ2-4; unclear D gene. CDR1 and CDR2 (germline): DFQATT, SNEGSKA (reference sequence). This CDR3 is 14 amino acids long. Trimming took 1 base from V and 3 from J, leaving 10 bases between them.

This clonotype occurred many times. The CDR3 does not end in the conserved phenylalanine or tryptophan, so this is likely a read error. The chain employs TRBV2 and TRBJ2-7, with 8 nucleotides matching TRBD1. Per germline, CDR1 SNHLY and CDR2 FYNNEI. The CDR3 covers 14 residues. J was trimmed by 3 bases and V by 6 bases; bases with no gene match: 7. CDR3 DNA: TGTGCCAGCAGGGATACAGGGGGAGTCTACGAGCAGTACTCC. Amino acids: CASRDTGGVYEQYS.

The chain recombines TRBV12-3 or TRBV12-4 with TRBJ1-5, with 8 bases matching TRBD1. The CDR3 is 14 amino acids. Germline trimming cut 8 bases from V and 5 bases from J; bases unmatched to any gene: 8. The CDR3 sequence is CASAETGVDQPQHF. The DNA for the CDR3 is TGTGCCAGCGCTGAGACAGGGGTCGATCAGCCCCAGCATTTT.

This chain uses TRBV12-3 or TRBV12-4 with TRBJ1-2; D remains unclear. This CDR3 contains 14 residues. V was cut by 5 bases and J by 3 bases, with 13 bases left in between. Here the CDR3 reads CASSTRGRDYGYTF. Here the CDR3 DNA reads TGTGCCAGCAGTACTCGCGGCAGAGACTATGGCTACACCTTC.

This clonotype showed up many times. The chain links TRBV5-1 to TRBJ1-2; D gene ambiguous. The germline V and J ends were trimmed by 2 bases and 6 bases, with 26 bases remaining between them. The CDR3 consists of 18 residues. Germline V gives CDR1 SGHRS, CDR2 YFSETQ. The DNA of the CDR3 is TGCGCCAGCAGCTTACCGACGACTTCAAAGGCTGGAGTGGATGGCTACACCTTC. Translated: CASSLPTTSKAGVDGYTF. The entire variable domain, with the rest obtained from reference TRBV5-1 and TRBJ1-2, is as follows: KAGVTQTPRYLIKTRGQQVTLSCSPISGHRSVSWYQQTPGQGLQFLFEYFSETQRNKGNFPGRFSGRQFSNSRSEMNVSTLELGDSALYLCASSLPTTSKAGVDGYTFGSGTRLTVV.

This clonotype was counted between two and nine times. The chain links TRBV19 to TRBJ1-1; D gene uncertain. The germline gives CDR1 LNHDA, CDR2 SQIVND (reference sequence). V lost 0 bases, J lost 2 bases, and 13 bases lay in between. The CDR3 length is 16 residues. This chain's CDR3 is CASSIEGFSGNTEAFF. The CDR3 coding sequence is TGTGCCAGTAGTATAGAGGGCTTTTCGGGAAACACTGAAGCTTTCTTT.